The following is a T cell receptor (beta chain) sequence with its context. There are many counts of this clone. Its antigen remains unidentified. The sample holds no much larger clone one base away, and base qualities are not on file. The sample originates from a study of blood T cell repertoires in COVID-19 (dated by TCRdb to 2020 to 2022). Study-wide context: Samples from collaborators originated in the United States, Italy and Spain and spanned both the acute and convalescent phases of COVID-19. A de-identified subject ID, COVID-19 status, age in years and sex were almost always included in the sample metadata. Samples came from the ongoing ImmuneRACE study (first 160 participants) plus 1,254 subjects from 6 global collaborators. The material from the prospective study consisted of cDNA or gDNA derived from T cells, B-cell-depleted T cells, or PBMCs. Where available, HLA class I and class II types were obtained from metadata supplied by the sample provider rather than from assay-based typing. The repertoires were released in a freely available public database intended as a resource for research on the immune response to SARS-CoV-2. Deeply sampled blood TCRbeta repertoires from subjects exposed to, actively infected with, or recovered from COVID-19 were included in the dataset. Results the study describes overall, beyond this receptor: The amount of clinical and demographic metadata varied by source and participant and was provided uncurated.

TCRbeta CDR3 regions were amplified from genomic DNA using the immunoSEQ Assay, a bias-controlled multiplex PCR. In the paper's pipeline: Within the assay, amplification of reference gene primers was used to estimate how many nucleated cells each sample contained. To quantify the absolute abundance of each unique TCRbeta CDR3 rearrangement, sequence reads were collapsed and filtered. Productive Simpson clonality was computed per sample as the square root of Simpson's diversity index over productive rearrangements. TCRdb stores this immuneACCESS table with in-frame sequences only. Part of the clones is absent; in the studies checked, under half of the shortfall reflects unresolved V genes, and no reason is known for the rest. D and trimming were read from the DNA, whereas the V and J calls and clone size are those reported in that table. This sample lists about 140,000 clones; approximately 80% were detected once. In total, the top ten clones hold around 1.4% of the sample.

Via the germline V gene (reference sequence), CDR1 is GTSNPN and CDR2 SVGIG. The CDR3 covers 13 residues, taking in both the cysteine and the phenylalanine. Just the 39-base CDR3 DNA is kept, in frame starting at base 1. Whole blood was collected in K2EDTA tubes by collaborating institutions according to the institutions' own protocols. For TCRbeta analysis, collaborators shipped samples as frozen whole blood, isolated PBMCs, or DNA extracted from either of those sample types. This clonotype was sampled from a human donor in a cohort sampled during active COVID-19. The chain was built from TRBV30 and TRBJ2-7; the D gene is unclear. Source material: peripheral blood. In nucleotide form, the sequence is TGTGCATCGACCCCCCCAGGCAAGAGCGAGCAGTACTTC. Translation gives CASTPPGKSEQYF.